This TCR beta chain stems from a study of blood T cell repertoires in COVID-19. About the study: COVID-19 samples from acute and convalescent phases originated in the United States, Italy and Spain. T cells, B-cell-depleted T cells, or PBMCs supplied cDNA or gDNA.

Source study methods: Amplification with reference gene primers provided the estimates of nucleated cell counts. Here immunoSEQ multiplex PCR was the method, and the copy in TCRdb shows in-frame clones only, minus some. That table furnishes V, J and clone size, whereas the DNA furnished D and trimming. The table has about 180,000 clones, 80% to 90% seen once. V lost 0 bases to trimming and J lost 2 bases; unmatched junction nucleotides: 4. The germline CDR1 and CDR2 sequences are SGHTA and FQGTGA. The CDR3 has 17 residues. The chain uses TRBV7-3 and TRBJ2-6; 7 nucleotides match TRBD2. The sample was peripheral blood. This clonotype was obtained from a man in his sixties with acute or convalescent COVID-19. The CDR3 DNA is TGTGCCAGCAGCTTAACAGCGGGAAAGGCTGGGGCCAACGTCCTGACTTTC. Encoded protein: CASSLTAGKAGANVLTF. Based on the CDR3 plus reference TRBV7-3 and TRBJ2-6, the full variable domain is GAGVSQTPSNKVTEKGKYVELRCDPISGHTALYWYRQSLGQGPEFLIYFQGTGAADDSGLPNDRFFAVRPEGSVSTLKIQRTERGDSAVYLCASSLTAGKAGANVLTFGAGSRLTVL.